These T cell receptor beta chains were read from a single sample in a study of neurological immune-mediated disorders. Via MiXCR, TCRdb re-called the 5' RACE reads, giving one row per CDR3 protein. Of about 81,000 distinct CDR3 sequences listed, roughly 4.3% are singletons. The sample was PBMCs. Receptors were obtained from a woman aged 55-75 years with multiple sclerosis. Both conserved end residues are part of each CDR3. The D gene is left open where the match is weak. Size tells how often a clone was seen (once, few, many) or the class of an expanded clone, and some rows leave it out.

abundance | j_gene | d_gene | v_gene | CDR3aa | CDR3nt
many | TRBJ2-5 | - | TRBV10-1 | CASSDFQGFSETQYF | TGCGCCAGCAGTGACTTCCAGGGTTTCAGCGAGACCCAGTACTTC
many | TRBJ2-1 | - | TRBV5-1 | CASSFRQDLGNEQFF | TGCGCCAGCAGCTTTCGGCAGGACTTGGGCAATGAGCAGTTCTTC
many | TRBJ2-2 | - | TRBV7-6 | CASSLDTSNTGELFF | TGTGCCAGCAGCCTGGACACCTCGAACACCGGGGAGCTGTTTTTT
many | TRBJ1-5 | - | TRBV5-5 | CASSVDTLSNQPQHF | TGTGCCAGCAGCGTAGACACCCTTAGCAATCAGCCCCAGCATTTT
many | TRBJ1-3 | - | TRBV25-1 | CASANYRNTIYF | TGTGCCAGCGCGAATTACAGAAACACCATATATTTT
many | TRBJ2-1 | - | TRBV29-1 | CSAGGTRGANEQFF | TGCAGCGCCGGAGGGACGAGGGGGGCCAATGAGCAGTTCTTC
- | TRBJ2-2 | TRBD1 | TRBV5-1 | CASSSWTGTGELFF | TGCGCCAGCAGCTCCTGGACAGGCACCGGGGAGCTGTTTTTT
many | TRBJ2-7 | TRBD1 | TRBV12-3/TRBV12-4 | CASSFRTGSHEQYF | TGTGCCAGCAGTTTCAGGACAGGGTCCCACGAGCAGTACTTC
- | TRBJ1-5 | - | TRBV10-3 | CAISGKQGDQPQHF | TGTGCCATCAGTGGGAAACAGGGTGATCAGCCCCAGCATTTT
many | TRBJ1-4 | - | TRBV20-1 | CSAFPTGENEKLFF | TGCAGTGCATTTCCGACGGGAGAAAATGAAAAACTGTTTTTT
many | TRBJ2-2 | TRBD2 | TRBV6-6 | CASSYPGLAGSTGELFF | TGTGCCAGCAGTTACCCCGGACTAGCGGGGAGCACCGGGGAGCTGTTTTTT
many | TRBJ1-3 | TRBD1 | TRBV5-1 | CASRQGANGNTIYF | TGCGCCAGCCGACAGGGGGCGAATGGAAACACCATATATTTT
many | TRBJ2-1 | TRBD2 | TRBV2 | CATSGGLPNNEQFF | TGTGCCACCAGCGGGGGACTACCAAACAATGAGCAGTTCTTC
few | TRBJ2-7 | - | TRBV6-5 | CASSRSGNYGSEQYF | TGTGCCAGCAGTCGATCCGGGAACTACGGAAGCGAGCAGTACTTC
many | TRBJ2-3 | - | TRBV6-5 | CASSPLWGFSTDTQYF | TGTGCCAGCAGCCCTCTATGGGGATTCAGCACAGATACGCAGTATTTT
many | TRBJ2-4 | - | TRBV20-1 | CSAALGGSQNIQYF | TGCAGTGCTGCCCTAGGGGGGTCACAGAACATTCAGTACTTC